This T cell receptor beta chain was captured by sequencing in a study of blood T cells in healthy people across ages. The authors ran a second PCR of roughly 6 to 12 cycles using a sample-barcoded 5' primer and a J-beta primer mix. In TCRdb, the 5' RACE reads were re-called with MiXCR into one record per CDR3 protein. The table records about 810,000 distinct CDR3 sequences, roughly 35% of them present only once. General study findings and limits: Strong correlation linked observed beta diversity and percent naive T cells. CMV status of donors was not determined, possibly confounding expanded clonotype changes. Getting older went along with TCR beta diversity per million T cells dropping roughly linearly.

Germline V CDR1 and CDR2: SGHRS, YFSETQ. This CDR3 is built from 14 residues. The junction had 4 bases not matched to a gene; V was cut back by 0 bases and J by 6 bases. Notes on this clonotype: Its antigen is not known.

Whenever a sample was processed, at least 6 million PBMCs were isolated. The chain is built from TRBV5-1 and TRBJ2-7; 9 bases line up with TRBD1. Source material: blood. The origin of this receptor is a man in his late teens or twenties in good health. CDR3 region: CASSLEQGASEQYF. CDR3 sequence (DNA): TGCGCCAGCAGCTTGGAACAGGGGGCAAGCGAGCAGTACTTC.